The sequence of this T cell receptor beta chain was determined in a study of blood T cells in healthy people across ages. Overall study results and limits: Without sorted subsets, naive and antigen-experienced compartments could not be conclusively compared.

Isolating PBMCs gave at least 6 million of these cells per sample. There were at least 6 micrograms of total RNA extracted from every sample. It was with a sample-barcoded 5' primer and a J-beta primer mix that a second PCR of roughly 7 to 11 cycles was run. Samples each returned at least 3 million CDR3-containing paired-end reads. A single record per CDR3 protein comes from TCRdb applying MiXCR to the 5' RACE reads. The sample records about 280,000 distinct CDR3 sequences, 25% to 30% being singletons. This clonotype was counted ten times or more. Antigen unknown. Germline CDR1 SGHDT, CDR2 YYEEEE. The CDR3 covers 14 residues. V shed 5 bases, J shed 6 bases, and the junction held 10 bases outside the gene matches.

The TCR comes from a woman in her 70s in good health. Material for sequencing was blood. This chain links TRBV5-6 with TRBJ2-7; the match to TRBD2 covers 8 bases. The CDR3 sequence: CASRTSAGTLEQYF. In nucleotides, the CDR3 is TGTGCCAGCAGGACTAGCGCCGGGACCCTCGAGCAGTACTTC.